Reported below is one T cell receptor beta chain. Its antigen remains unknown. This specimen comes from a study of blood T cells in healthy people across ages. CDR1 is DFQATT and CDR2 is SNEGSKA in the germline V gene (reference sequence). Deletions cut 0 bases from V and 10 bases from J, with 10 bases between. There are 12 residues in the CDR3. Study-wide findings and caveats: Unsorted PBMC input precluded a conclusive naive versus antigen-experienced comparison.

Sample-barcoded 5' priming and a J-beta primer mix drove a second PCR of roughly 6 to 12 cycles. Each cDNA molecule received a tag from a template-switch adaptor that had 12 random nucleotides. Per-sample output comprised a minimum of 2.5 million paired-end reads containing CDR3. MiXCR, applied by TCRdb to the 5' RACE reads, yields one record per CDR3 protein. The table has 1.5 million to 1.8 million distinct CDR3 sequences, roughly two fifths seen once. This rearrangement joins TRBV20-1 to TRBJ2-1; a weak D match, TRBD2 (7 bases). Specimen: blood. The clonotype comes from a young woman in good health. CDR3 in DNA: TGCAGTGCTAGAGAGGGGGGGGCCGAGCAGTTCTTC. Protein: CSAREGGAEQFF.